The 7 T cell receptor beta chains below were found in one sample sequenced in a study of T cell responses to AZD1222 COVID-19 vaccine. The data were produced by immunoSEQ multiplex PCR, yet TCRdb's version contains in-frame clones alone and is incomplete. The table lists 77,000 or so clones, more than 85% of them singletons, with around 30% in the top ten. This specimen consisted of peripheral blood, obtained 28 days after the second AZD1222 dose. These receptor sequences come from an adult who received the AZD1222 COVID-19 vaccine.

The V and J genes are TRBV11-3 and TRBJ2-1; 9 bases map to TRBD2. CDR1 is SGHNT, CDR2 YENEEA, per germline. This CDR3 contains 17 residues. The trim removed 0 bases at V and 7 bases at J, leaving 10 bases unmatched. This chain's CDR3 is CASSLEGGLAGSNEQFF. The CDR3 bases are TGTGCCAGCAGCTTAGAGGGGGGGCTAGCGGGAAGTAATGAGCAGTTCTTC. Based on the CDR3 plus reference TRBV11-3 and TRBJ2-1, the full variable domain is EAGVVQSPRYKIIEKKQPVAFWCNPISGHNTLYWYLQNLGQGPELLIRYENEEAVDDSQLPKDRFSAERLKGVDSTLKIQPAELGDSAVYLCASSLEGGLAGSNEQFFGPGTRLTVL.

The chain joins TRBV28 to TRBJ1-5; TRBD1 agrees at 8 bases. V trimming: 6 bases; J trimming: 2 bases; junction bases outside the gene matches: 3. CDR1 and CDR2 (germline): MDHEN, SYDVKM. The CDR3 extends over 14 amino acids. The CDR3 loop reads CASSDRGRNQPQHF. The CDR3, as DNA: TGTGCCAGCAGCGACAGGGGCCGCAATCAGCCCCAGCATTTT.

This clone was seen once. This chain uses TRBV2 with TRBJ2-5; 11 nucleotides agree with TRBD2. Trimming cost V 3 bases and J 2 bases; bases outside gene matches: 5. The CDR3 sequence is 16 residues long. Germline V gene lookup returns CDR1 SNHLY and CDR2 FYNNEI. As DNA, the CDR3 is TGTGCCAGCAGTGACAGACTAGCGGGAACACAAGAGACCCAGTACTTC. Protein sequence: CASSDRLAGTQETQYF.

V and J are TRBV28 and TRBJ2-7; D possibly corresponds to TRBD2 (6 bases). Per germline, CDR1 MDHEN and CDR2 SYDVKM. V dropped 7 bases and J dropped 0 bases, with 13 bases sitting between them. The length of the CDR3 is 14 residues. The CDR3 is CASTPGDSSYEQYF. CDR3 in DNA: TGTGCCAGCACCCCGGGGGACTCCTCCTACGAGCAGTACTTC.

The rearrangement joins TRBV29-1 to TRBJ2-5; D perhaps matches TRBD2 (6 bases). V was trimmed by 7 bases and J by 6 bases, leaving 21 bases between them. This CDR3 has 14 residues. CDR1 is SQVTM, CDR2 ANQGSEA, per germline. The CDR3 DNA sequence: TGCAGCGCCCTCCGTGGTAGCGGCATAAAGACCCAGTACTTC. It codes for CSALRGSGIKTQYF.

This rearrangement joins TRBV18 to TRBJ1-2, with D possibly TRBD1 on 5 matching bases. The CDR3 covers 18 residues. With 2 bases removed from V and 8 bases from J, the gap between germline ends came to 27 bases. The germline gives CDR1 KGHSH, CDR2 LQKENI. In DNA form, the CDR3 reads TGTGCCAGCTCACCAATCGGAGCGACGGGGGGGATGAATAAGGGCTACACCTTC. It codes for CASSPIGATGGMNKGYTF.

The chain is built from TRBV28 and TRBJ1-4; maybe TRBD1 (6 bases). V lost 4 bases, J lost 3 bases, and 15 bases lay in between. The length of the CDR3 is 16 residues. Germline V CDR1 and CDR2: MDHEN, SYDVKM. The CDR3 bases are TGTGCCAGCAGTTCCCCGGGGGGGGCGTCTAATGAAAAACTGTTTTTT. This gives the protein CASSSPGGASNEKLFF.